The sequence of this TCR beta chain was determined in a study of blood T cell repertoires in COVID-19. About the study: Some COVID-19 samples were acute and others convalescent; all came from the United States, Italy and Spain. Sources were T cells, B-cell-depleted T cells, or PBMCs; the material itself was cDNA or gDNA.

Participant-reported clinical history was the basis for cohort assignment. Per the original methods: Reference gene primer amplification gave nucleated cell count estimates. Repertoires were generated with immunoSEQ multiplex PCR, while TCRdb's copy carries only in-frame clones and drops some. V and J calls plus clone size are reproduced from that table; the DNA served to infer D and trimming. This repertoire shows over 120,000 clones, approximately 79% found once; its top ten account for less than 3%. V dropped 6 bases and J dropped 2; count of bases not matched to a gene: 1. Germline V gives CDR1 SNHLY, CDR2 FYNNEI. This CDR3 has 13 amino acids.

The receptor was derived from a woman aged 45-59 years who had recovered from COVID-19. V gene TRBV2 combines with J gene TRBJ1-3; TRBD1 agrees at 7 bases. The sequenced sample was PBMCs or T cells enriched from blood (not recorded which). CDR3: CASRTGTGNTIYF. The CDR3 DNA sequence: TGTGCCAGCAGGACAGGGACTGGAAACACCATATATTTT. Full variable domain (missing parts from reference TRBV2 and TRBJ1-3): EPEVTQTPSHQVTQMGQEVILRCVPISNHLYFYWYRQILGQKVEFLVSFYNNEISEKSEIFDDQFSVERPDGSNFTLKIRSTKLEDSAMYFCASRTGTGNTIYFGEGSWLTVV.